The 30 T cell receptor beta chains given below trace back to one sample, sequenced in a study of T cells in Graves' hyperthyroidism and ophthalmopathy. Amplification of TCR beta CDR3 regions used RNA as the template. Initially, a first-round RT-PCR of the TCR CDR3 employed the HTBI primer set. Each CDR3 protein is one row after TCRdb ran MiXCR on the multiplex PCR reads. The table includes about 590,000 distinct CDR3 sequences, 12% to 15% detected once. Sequenced input: blood. These TCRs come from a woman younger than 30 with Graves' ophthalmopathy.

This clonotype has at least ten counts. This sequence joins TRBV6-1 and TRBJ2-7, with a possible D match to TRBD1 (6 bases). V lost 5 bases and J lost 5, with 25 bases in between. This CDR3 contains 17 residues. The germline gives CDR1 MNHNS, CDR2 SASEGT. CDR3 residues: CASSYSSPGTTHHEQYF. Written as DNA, the CDR3 is TGTGCCAGCAGTTATTCATCACCCGGGACAACCCACCACGAGCAGTACTTC.

This clonotype was seen only a few times. The CDR3 sequence: CASKGRASNEQFF. CDR3 nucleotide sequence: TGTGCCAGTAAGGGCAGGGCATCCAATGAGCAGTTCTTC. V is TRBV19 and J is TRBJ2-1, with TRBD1 as a possible D gene (5 bases). With 7 bases removed from V and 6 bases from J, the gap between germline ends came to 13 bases. The CDR3 spans 13 residues. Germline-derived CDR1 and CDR2 are LNHDA and SQIVND (reference sequence).

This clonotype was observed at least ten times. The rearrangement joins TRBV6-1 to TRBJ2-5, with 11 nucleotides matching TRBD1. The V and J ends lost 6 bases and 5 bases, in that order; junction bases with no gene match: 8. In germline, CDR1 is MNHNS, CDR2 SASEGT. The CDR3 is made up of 15 amino acids. CDR3 in amino acids: CASSPGTGGAETQYF. CDR3 nucleotides: TGTGCCAGCAGCCCTGGGACAGGGGGGGCGGAGACCCAGTACTTC.

This clonotype was seen ten or more times. This chain joins TRBV28 and TRBJ2-7; D is unclear. The germline V gene encodes CDR1 MDHEN and CDR2 SYDVKM. Trimming pared 2 bases from V and 6 bases from J, leaving 17 bases between. The CDR3 runs 15 residues. The CDR3 loop reads CASSLGSRVSGEQYF. CDR3 bases: TGTGCCAGCAGTTTAGGGTCCCGGGTATCTGGCGAGCAGTACTTC. The full variable domain, rest sourced from reference TRBV28 and TRBJ2-7, is DVKVTQSSRYLVKRTGEKVFLECVQDMDHENMFWYRQDPGLGLRLIYFSYDVKMKEKGDIPEGYSVSREKKERFSLILESASTNQTSMYLCASSLGSRVSGEQYFGPGTRLTVT.

This clonotype came up many times. This chain uses TRBV7-9 with TRBJ2-7; 10 positions match TRBD2. The CDR3 extends over 15 amino acids. Losses at the gene ends were 2 bases for V and 6 bases for J; bases not matched to a gene: 7. Per the germline V gene, CDR1 is SEHNR and CDR2 is FQNEAQ (reference sequence). CDR3 sequence: CASSLWASGSSEQYF. Written as DNA, the CDR3 is TGTGCCAGCAGCTTATGGGCTAGCGGGAGCTCCGAGCAGTACTTC.

With regard to this clonotype: This could be a read error, since a much larger clone is one nucleotide away. The chain employs TRBV6-2 or TRBV6-3 and TRBJ2-7; D gene unclear. Trimming removed 0 bases at V and 0 bases at J, with 9 bases between. CDR3 length: 15 residues. The germline V gene has CDR1 MNHEY and CDR2 SVGEGT. The CDR3 protein is CASSYSGPASYEQYF. For the CDR3, the DNA is TGTGCCAGCAGTTACTCGGGCCCAGCCTCCTACGAGCAGTACTTC.

There are many counts of this clonotype. The chain joins TRBV3-1 to TRBJ2-3; no clear D gene. Germline V gives CDR1 LGHDT, CDR2 YNNKEL (reference sequence). The CDR3 is made up of 15 amino acids. Deletions cut 4 bases from V and 2 bases from J, with 13 bases between. Written as DNA, the CDR3 is TGTGCCAGCAGCCGACTGCCCCGGAACACAGATACGCAGTATTTT. It codes for CASSRLPRNTDTQYF.

Concerning this clonotype itself: At one boundary the junction diverges from the germline segment, which might be a read error. The chain carries TRBV6-2 or TRBV6-3 and TRBJ2-1; TRBD2 aligns across 7 bases. This CDR3 contains 17 residues. CDR1 is MNHEY, CDR2 SVGEGT, per germline. DNA for the CDR3: TGTGCCAGCGTCGGCATCGGGGTGGGAGGGACCTACAGTGAGCAGTTCTTC. It is translated as CASVGIGVGGTYSEQFF.

This clonotype was picked up many times. This rearrangement joins TRBV3-1 to TRBJ1-5; TRBD1 might be the D (5 bases). The CDR3 has 14 residues. Trimming shortened V by 0 bases and J by 6 bases, and 9 bases separated the two germline ends. Germline values: CDR1 LGHDT, CDR2 YNNKEL (reference sequence). Here the CDR3 DNA reads TGTGCCAGCAGCCAAGAGGGGGGAGGTCAGCCCCAGCATTTT. Translated, it gives CASSQEGGGQPQHF.

The sample holds many counts of this clonotype. This chain connects TRBV2 to TRBJ2-7; no definite D call. V dropped 1 base and J dropped 6 bases, with 1 base sitting between them. The CDR3 totals 10 residues. Germline V gene lookup returns CDR1 SNHLY and CDR2 FYNNEI. The CDR3 DNA reads TGTGCCAGCAGTGAAGGCGAGCAGTACTTC. This sequence encodes CASSEGEQYF.

This clonotype was detected ten times or more. This sequence joins TRBV12-3 or TRBV12-4 and TRBJ2-2; D gene ambiguous. This CDR3 region has 14 residues. Trimming took 5 bases from V and 0 from J, leaving 7 bases between them. CDR3: CASSPSPNTGELFF. Written as DNA, the CDR3 is TGTGCCAGCAGTCCTTCGCCGAACACCGGGGAGCTGTTTTTT.

This clonotype was observed a handful of times. This chain uses TRBV6-2 or TRBV6-3 with TRBJ1-5; TRBD1 aligns across 8 bases. Germline CDR1 and CDR2: MNHEY and SVGEGT. The trim removed 6 bases at V and 3 bases at J, leaving 4 bases unmatched. The CDR3 runs to 14 residues. CDR3 sequence reads: CASRDRANNQPQHF. For the CDR3, the DNA is TGTGCCAGCAGGGACAGGGCCAACAATCAGCCCCAGCATTTT.

In this sample, this clonotype turned up many times. The rearrangement joins TRBV7-9 to TRBJ2-5; 10 bases fit TRBD2. The CDR3 length is 17 residues. Germline V lookup: CDR1 SEHNR, CDR2 FQNEAQ (reference sequence). Trimming cost V 1 base and J 5 bases; bases outside gene matches: 10. The CDR3 here is CASSLGSSGRGVETQYF. The DNA of the CDR3 is TGTGCCAGCAGCTTAGGGTCTAGCGGGAGAGGAGTGGAGACCCAGTACTTC.

This clonotype showed up many times. The J gene is TRBJ1-2, the V gene TRBV11-3, with 7 positions matching TRBD1. Germline CDR1 SGHNT, CDR2 YENEEA. This CDR3 is built from 14 residues. V trimming: 5 bases; J trimming: 1 base; junction bases outside the gene matches: 4. The CDR3 bases are TGTGCCAGCAGCGGTTGGGACAGTAACTATGGCTACACCTTC. It specifies CASSGWDSNYGYTF.

V usage is TRBV20-1 and J usage is TRBJ2-3; 11 positions match TRBD2. The CDR3 sequence is 16 residues long. Germline CDR1 reads DFQATT; CDR2 reads SNEGSKA (reference sequence). V lost 3 bases to trimming and J lost 2 bases; unmatched junction nucleotides: 7. The CDR3 region is CSASPVAGGNTDTQYF. The CDR3, as DNA: TGCAGTGCTAGTCCAGTAGCGGGAGGGAACACAGATACGCAGTATTTT.

This clonotype has only a few counts. The chain has TRBV13 and TRBJ1-1; the D is unclear. The CDR3 is made up of 15 amino acids. V was shortened by 6 bases and J by 1 base, with 15 bases between the two germline ends. CDR1 is PRHDT and CDR2 is FYEKMQ in the germline V gene (reference sequence). For the CDR3, the DNA is TGTGCCAGCAGTCTCCTCGCCTTATCGAACACTGAAGCTTTCTTT. Its protein is CASSLLALSNTEAFF.

This clonotype was seen ten or more times. V gene TRBV7-9 combines with J gene TRBJ2-1; D is possibly TRBD1 (6 bases). Trimming shortened V by 5 bases and J by 4 bases, and 18 bases separated the two germline ends. CDR3 length: 16 amino acids. Germline V gives CDR1 SEHNR, CDR2 FQNEAQ (reference sequence). CDR3 amino acids: CASSQTYRDKYNEQFF. Here the CDR3 DNA reads TGTGCCAGCAGCCAAACTTACCGGGACAAGTACAATGAGCAGTTCTTC.

This clonotype has ten or more counts. The chain links TRBV7-3 to TRBJ2-1; D is undetermined. This CDR3 spans 15 amino acids. The V and J ends lost 2 bases and 5 bases respectively, with 13 bases between them. CDR1 is SGHTA and CDR2 is FQGTGA in the germline V gene. The CDR3 DNA is TGTGCCAGCAGCTTAGGGCGGCAAACCAACAATGAGCAGTTCTTC. Protein product: CASSLGRQTNNEQFF.

This sequence joins TRBV27 and TRBJ1-1, with 11 bases fitting TRBD1. CDR3 length: 13 amino acids. V lost 6 bases and J lost 11; bases outside the gene matches: 8. Germline values: CDR1 MNHEY, CDR2 SMNVEV (reference sequence). DNA of the CDR3: TGTGCCAGCAGGGCCGGGACAGGGGGTGACGCTTTCTTT. Amino acid sequence: CASRAGTGGDAFF.

As for this clonotype: A much larger clone lies one base from this, so it may be a read error. The chain links TRBV28 to TRBJ1-3; 7 bases match TRBD1. CDR3 size: 15 residues. Germline values: CDR1 MDHEN, CDR2 SYDVKM. The CDR3 bases are TGTGCCAACAGTTTCGGGACAGTCTCTGGAAACACCATATATTTT. This gives the protein CANSFGTVSGNTIYF.

This chain joins TRBV6-1 and TRBJ1-3; D unresolved. V lost 8 bases to trimming and J lost 0 bases, with 5 bases between them. CDR3 length: 12 residues. CDR1 and CDR2 from the germline V gene are MNHNS and SASEGT. CDR3 nucleotide sequence: TGTGCCAGCTGTTCCTCTGGAAACACCATATATTTT. It codes for CASCSSGNTIYF.

This clonotype was detected only a few times. This chain joins TRBV4-1 and TRBJ1-2; no clear D gene. The CDR3 is 16 amino acids. Germline CDR1 and CDR2: MGHRA and YSYEKL. The V and J ends lost 4 bases and 4 bases respectively, with 19 bases between them. CDR3 bases: TGCGCCAGCAGCCCAACAGTTTGGGGATTCGGCTATGGCTACACCTTC. Amino acids: CASSPTVWGFGYGYTF.

This clonotype was detected ten times or more. The chain couples TRBV7-2 to TRBJ2-3, with 8 bases aligning to TRBD2. CDR3 length equals 14 residues. Looked up from germline, CDR1 is SGHTA and CDR2 is FQGNSA. V shed 2 bases, J shed 6 bases, and the junction held 4 bases outside the gene matches. CDR3 sequence reads: CASSLTSGYDTQYF. The CDR3 DNA reads as TGTGCCAGCAGCTTAACTAGCGGCTACGATACGCAGTATTTT.

The rearrangement links TRBV5-1 to TRBJ2-3, with TRBD2 matching over 11 bases. V shed 4 bases, J shed 1 base, and the junction held 5 bases outside the gene matches. The germline gives CDR1 SGHRS, CDR2 YFSETQ. This CDR3 contains 16 residues. This CDR3 reads CASSVLLAGGTDTQYF. CDR3 DNA sequence: TGCGCCAGCAGCGTCTTACTAGCGGGAGGCACAGATACGCAGTATTTT.

J is TRBJ1-1 and V is TRBV24-1; no definite D call. Deletions cut 1 base from V and 10 bases from J, with 9 bases between. Germline V gene lookup returns CDR1 KGHDR and CDR2 SFDVKD. The CDR3 has 12 amino acids. CDR3 protein: CATSDFGVGAFF. DNA for the CDR3: TGTGCCACCAGTGATTTCGGCGTGGGAGCTTTCTTT.

This clonotype has ten or more counts. This sequence joins TRBV18 and TRBJ2-7; TRBD2 might be the D (6 bases). The CDR3 runs to 13 residues. CDR1 and CDR2 (germline): KGHSH, LQKENI. V was trimmed by 6 bases and J by 7 bases, leaving 16 bases between them. CDR3 protein: CASSWDSAWEQYF. The DNA of the CDR3 is TGTGCCAGCTCTTGGGACTCCGCCTGGGAGCAGTACTTC.

This clonotype was counted at least ten times. The rearrangement uses TRBV7-2 and TRBJ1-5; 7 bases line up with TRBD1. The CDR3 runs 17 residues. CDR1 and CDR2 (germline): SGHTA, FQGNSA. The trim removed 5 bases at V and 1 base at J, leaving 11 bases unmatched. CDR3 protein: CASSATQGGGSNQPQHF. CDR3 coding DNA: TGTGCCAGCAGCGCAACCCAAGGGGGCGGCAGCAATCAGCCCCAGCATTTT.

As to this clonotype: This may stem from a read error, because a much larger clone lies one nucleotide away. J is TRBJ1-2 and V is TRBV7-2; D gene ambiguous. CDR1 and CDR2 (germline): SGHTA, FQGNSA. The CDR3 loop spans 16 amino acids. V was trimmed by 2 bases and J by 2 bases, leaving 15 bases between them. CDR3 sequence: CASSLYPGRTNYGYTF. Here the CDR3 DNA reads TGTGCCAGCAGCTTATACCCAGGACGGACGAACTATGGCTACACCTTC.

This clonotype occurred many times. This chain joins TRBV28 and TRBJ2-3, with 9 bases aligning to TRBD2. Trimming cost V 7 bases and J 6 bases; bases outside gene matches: 14. This CDR3 region has 16 residues. Germline values: CDR1 MDHEN, CDR2 SYDVKM. CDR3 region: CASNPVLAGFADTQYF. The CDR3, as DNA: TGTGCCAGCAATCCGGTCCTAGCGGGATTTGCGGATACGCAGTATTTT. The entire variable domain, with the rest obtained from reference TRBV28 and TRBJ2-3, is as follows: DVKVTQSSRYLVKRTGEKVFLECVQDMDHENMFWYRQDPGLGLRLIYFSYDVKMKEKGDIPEGYSVSREKKERFSLILESASTNQTSMYLCASNPVLAGFADTQYFGPGTRLTVL.

This clonotype was detected ten times or more. The V and J genes are TRBV20-1 and TRBJ2-7, with D unclear. V lost 3 bases, J lost 1 base, and 16 bases lay in between. Germline V lookup: CDR1 DFQATT, CDR2 SNEGSKA (reference sequence). CDR3 size: 15 residues. CDR3 coding DNA: TGCAGTGCTAGCGGTTCGTGGAGTGGGTCCTACGAGCAGTACTTC. It codes for CSASGSWSGSYEQYF.